This TCR beta chain was retrieved from a study of OX40 agonist ivuxolimab in advanced cancers. The overall study: At 0.01 to 10 mg/kg, ivuxolimab was administered intravenously to patients every 2 weeks. Study-level points and caveats: Nonresponders, in some cases, also had low normalized T-cell clonal expansion.

The CDR3 is 14 amino acids. CDR1 MNHEY and CDR2 SMNVEV come from the germline V gene (reference sequence). The V gene end was trimmed by 6 bases and the J gene end by 4 bases; junction bases not matched to a gene: 4. Worth noting for this clone: Its antigen is not identified.

This table comes from immunoSEQ multiplex PCR, and its TCRdb copy is limited to in-frame clones, with some not included. The table lists approximately 11,000 clones, just over 75% of them singletons. The rearrangement joins TRBV27 to TRBJ2-1; 9 bases line up with TRBD1. The sequence derives from an adult with an advanced solid tumor such as melanoma, head and neck, liver or kidney cancer. Sequences were derived from CD4+ or CD8+ T cells sorted from blood, sampled in a trial of the OX40 agonist ivuxolimab. For the CDR3, the DNA is TGTGCCAGCAGACCCGGGACAGGGTACAATGAGCAGTTCTTC. Its protein product is CASRPGTGYNEQFF.